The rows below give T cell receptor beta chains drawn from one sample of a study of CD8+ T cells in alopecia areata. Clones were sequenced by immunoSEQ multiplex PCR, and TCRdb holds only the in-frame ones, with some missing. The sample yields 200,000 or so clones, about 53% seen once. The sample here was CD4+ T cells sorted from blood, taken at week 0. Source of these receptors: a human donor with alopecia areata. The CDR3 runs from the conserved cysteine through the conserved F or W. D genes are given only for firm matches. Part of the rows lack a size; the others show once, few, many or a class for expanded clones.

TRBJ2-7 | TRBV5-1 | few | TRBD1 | TGCGCCAGCAGCCCGAAAGGGACAGGGAGCTCCTACGAGCAGTACTTC | CASSPKGTGSSYEQYF
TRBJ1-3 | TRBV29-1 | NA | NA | TGCAGCGTTGACGGAACCTCTGGAAACACCATATATTTT | CSVDGTSGNTIYF
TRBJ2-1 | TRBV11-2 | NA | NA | TGTGCCAGCAGATCTCTCGGGCTAGCGCGGAAGGGCGCGCCTGGGTTCTTC | CASRSLGLARKGAPGFF
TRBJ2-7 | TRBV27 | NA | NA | TGTGCCAGCAGGAGTCTTTTCTACGAGCAGTACTTC | CASRSLFYEQYF
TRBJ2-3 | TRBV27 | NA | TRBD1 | TGTGCCAGCGCCCCCTTCAAGCCGGGACAGGGTCCAGATACGCAGTATTTT | CASAPFKPGQGPDTQYF
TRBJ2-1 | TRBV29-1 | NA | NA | TGCAGCGTTGGGTATGGGTATGAGCAGTTCTTC | CSVGYGYEQFF
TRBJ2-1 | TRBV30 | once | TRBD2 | TGTGCCTGGAGCCCGGGGGGAGCAGGACACAATGAGCAGTTCTTC | CAWSPGGAGHNEQFF
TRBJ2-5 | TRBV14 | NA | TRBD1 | TGTGCCAGCAGTACAGGGGTTGGGGAGACCCAGTACTTC | CASSTGVGETQYF
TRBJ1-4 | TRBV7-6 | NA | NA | TGTGCCAGCAGCTGGGGGGCCCCCGGGGCTAATGAAAAACTGTTTTTT | CASSWGAPGANEKLFF
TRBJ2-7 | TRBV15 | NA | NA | TGTGCCACCAGCCTAGAGGCATTCAGGTACGAGCAGTACTTC | CATSLEAFRYEQYF
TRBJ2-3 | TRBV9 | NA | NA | TGTGCCAGCAGCGTAGCTTCCGGAGATACGCAGTATTTT | CASSVASGDTQYF
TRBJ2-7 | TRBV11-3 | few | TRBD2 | TGTGCCAGCAGCTTAGACGCTAGCGGGGCGAGCCCCTACGAGCAGTACTTC | CASSLDASGASPYEQYF
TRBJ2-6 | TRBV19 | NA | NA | TGTGCCAGTAGTACCAGGGAATCGCACTCTGGGGCCAACGTCCTGACTTTC | CASSTRESHSGANVLTF
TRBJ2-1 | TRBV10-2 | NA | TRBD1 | TGCGCCAGCAGTGAGGATGGGACAGGGGGACCCTACAATGAGCAGTTCTTC | CASSEDGTGGPYNEQFF
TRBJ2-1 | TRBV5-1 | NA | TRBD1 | TGCGCCAGCAGCCAGACAGGGACGATAGATGAGCAGTTCTTC | CASSQTGTIDEQFF
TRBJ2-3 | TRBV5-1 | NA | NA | TGCGCCAGCAGCTTGTTAGTAGGACAACGCACAGATACGCAGTATTTT | CASSLLVGQRTDTQYF
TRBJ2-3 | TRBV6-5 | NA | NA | TGTGCCAGCAGTTACTCCGATGGTAAAGATACGCAGTATTTT | CASSYSDGKDTQYF
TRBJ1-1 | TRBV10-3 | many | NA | TGTGCCATACGGACGAGGAACACTGAAGCTTTCTTT | CAIRTRNTEAFF
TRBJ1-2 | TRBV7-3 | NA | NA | TGTGCCAGCAGCTTAGGCCCTGCCTATGGCTACACCTTC | CASSLGPAYGYTF
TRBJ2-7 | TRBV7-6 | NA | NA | TGTGCCAGCAGCTTGGAAGACGGAATCTACGAGCAGTACTTC | CASSLEDGIYEQYF
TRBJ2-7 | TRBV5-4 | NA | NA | TGTGCCAGCAGCTCGTGGGGCAGATCCTACGAGCAGTACTTC | CASSSWGRSYEQYF
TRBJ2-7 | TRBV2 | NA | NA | TGTGCCAGCAGTGAAGCGATTGATTGGTCAGGCGAGGACGAGCAGTACTTC | CASSEAIDWSGEDEQYF
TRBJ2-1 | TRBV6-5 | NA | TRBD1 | TGTGCCAGCGGGGACAGGGTACACAATGAGCAGTTCTTC | CASGDRVHNEQFF
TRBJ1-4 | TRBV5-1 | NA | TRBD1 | TGCGCCAGCAGCCCACACCGGGACAGGGGGCGTTCTAATGAAAAACTGTTTTTT | CASSPHRDRGRSNEKLFF
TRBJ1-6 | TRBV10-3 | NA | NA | TGTGCCATCAGTGAGTCGAGGGGCAATTATAATTCACCCCTCCACTTT | CAISESRGNYNSPLHF
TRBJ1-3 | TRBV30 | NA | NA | TGTGCCTGGAGTGTCGGGGGAACTGGAAACACCATATATTTT | CAWSVGGTGNTIYF
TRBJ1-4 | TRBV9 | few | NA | TGTGCCAGCAGCGTCAGTGCAACTAATGAAAAACTGTTTTTT | CASSVSATNEKLFF
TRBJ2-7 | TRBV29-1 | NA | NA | TGCAGCGTTGAGGGTACTGGCGGGGGCAGCTCCTACGAGCAGTACTTC | CSVEGTGGGSSYEQYF
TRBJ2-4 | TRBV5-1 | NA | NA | TGCGCCAGCAGCTCGGATTCAGGGCTGAACAAAAACATTCAGTACTTC | CASSSDSGLNKNIQYF
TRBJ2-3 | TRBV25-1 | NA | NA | TGTGCCACCCGACTTCGGGCAGATACGCAGTATTTT | CATRLRADTQYF
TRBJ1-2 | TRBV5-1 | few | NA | TGCGCCAGCAGCTTGGTTGGGGATTATGACTATGGCTACACCTTC | CASSLVGDYDYGYTF
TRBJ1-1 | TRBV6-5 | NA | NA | TGTTCAGCGACAGGGAACACTGAAGCTTTCTTT | CSATGNTEAFF
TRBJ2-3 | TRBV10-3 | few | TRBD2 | TGTGCCAGCAGTTCCCGGACTAGCGGAATCACAGATACGCAGTATTTT | CASSSRTSGITDTQYF
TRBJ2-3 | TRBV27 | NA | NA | TGTGCCAGCAGGGTTTTTGGGCCCCCAGATACGCAGTATTTT | CASRVFGPPDTQYF
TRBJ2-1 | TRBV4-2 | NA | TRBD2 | TGTGCCAGCAGCCAAGATTGGGCGGGACTACCCTACAATGAGCAGTTCTTC | CASSQDWAGLPYNEQFF
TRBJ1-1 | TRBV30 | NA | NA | TGTGCCTGGGGACAGAGAATGAACACTGAAGCTTTCTTT | CAWGQRMNTEAFF
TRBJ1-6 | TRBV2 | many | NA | TGTGCCAGCAGTGATTCCCGTAATTCACCCCTCCACTTT | CASSDSRNSPLHF
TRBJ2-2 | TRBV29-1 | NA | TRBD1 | TGCAGCGTTGCCCTTTTACAGGGGAGCACCGGGGAGCTGTTTTTT | CSVALLQGSTGELFF
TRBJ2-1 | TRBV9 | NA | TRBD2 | TGTGCCAGCAGCGTAGAAGCGGGAGGATCCTACAATGAGCAGTTCTTC | CASSVEAGGSYNEQFF
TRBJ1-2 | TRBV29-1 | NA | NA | TGCAGCGCAGAGACACGTAACTATGGCTACACCTTC | CSAETRNYGYTF
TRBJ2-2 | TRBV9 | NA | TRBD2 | TGTGCCAGCAGCGGGACTAGCGGGAGCCCTCGGAAAGCCGGGGAGCTGTTTTTT | CASSGTSGSPRKAGELFF
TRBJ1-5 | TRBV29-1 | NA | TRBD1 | TGCAGCGTAGCAGACAGGGGGAACGGCGGCAATCAGCCCCAGCATTTT | CSVADRGNGGNQPQHF
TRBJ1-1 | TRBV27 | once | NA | TGTGCCAGCAGTCCTGCCGAAGGGAGAAAAACTGAAGCTTTCTTT | CASSPAEGRKTEAFF
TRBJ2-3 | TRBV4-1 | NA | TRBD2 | TGCGCCAGCAGCCTCAGGATAGCGGGGTCCACAGATACGCAGTATTTT | CASSLRIAGSTDTQYF
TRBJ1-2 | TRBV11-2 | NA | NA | TGTGCCAGCAGCCGAATAGGACGGCATTCCCCGTACCATGGCTACACCTTC | CASSRIGRHSPYHGYTF
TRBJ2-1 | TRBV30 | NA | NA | TGTGCCTGGACTAGCAACTACAATGAGCAGTTCTTC | CAWTSNYNEQFF
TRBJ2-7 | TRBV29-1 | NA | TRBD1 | TGCAGCGTCGTTAGGACAGGGGACGAGCAGTACTTC | CSVVRTGDEQYF
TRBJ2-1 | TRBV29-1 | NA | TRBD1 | TGCAGCGCCCCGGGACAGGTCAATGAGCAGTTCTTC | CSAPGQVNEQFF
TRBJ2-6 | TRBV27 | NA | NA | TGTGCCAGCAGTTTAAGGTTTTACTTCGACAGGTCAGCATCTCTGGGGGCCAACGTCCTGACTTTC | CASSLRFYFDRSASLGANVLTF
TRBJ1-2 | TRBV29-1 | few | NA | TGCAGCGTGGGGGGGAGGGCTACCTATGGCTACACCTTC | CSVGGRATYGYTF
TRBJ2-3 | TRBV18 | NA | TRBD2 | TGTGCCAGCTCACCCAATCTAGCGGGGCCTTCTTCGGATACGCAGTATTTT | CASSPNLAGPSSDTQYF
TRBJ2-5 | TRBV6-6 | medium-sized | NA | TGTGCCAGCAGTTCCCCGGCCATGTACCAAGAGACCCAGTACTTC | CASSSPAMYQETQYF
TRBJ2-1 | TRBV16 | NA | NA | TGTGCCAGCAGCCAAGTTGGGGGAAGCTACAATGAGCAGTTCTTC | CASSQVGGSYNEQFF
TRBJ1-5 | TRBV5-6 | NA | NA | TGTGCCAGCAGCGTGAACTGGGGTAACAGCAATCAGCCCCAGCATTTT | CASSVNWGNSNQPQHF